The clone carrying this T cell receptor (beta chain) was recorded a few times. Using its own MiXCR run on the 5' RACE reads, TCRdb lists one record per CDR3 protein. The table lists some 240,000 distinct CDR3 sequences, around 8.8% of them singletons, with approximately 3% in the top ten. CDR1 and CDR2 from the germline V gene are SGHAT and FQNNGV. The CDR3 consists of 16 residues. V was clipped by 8 bases and J by 0 bases, with 18 bases between them. The sample originates from a study of identical twins. Another study also made use of these data, one on yellow fever vaccine responses in identical twins.

This sequence originates from a woman between 18 and 29 years old in good health. The V call is TRBV11-2, the J call TRBJ2-3; D might be TRBD1 or TRBD2, each matching 5 bases. Sequences were obtained from CD8+ T cells sorted from blood. The CDR3 sequence is CASAPGAQPSTDTQYF. Written as DNA, the CDR3 is TGTGCCAGCGCCCCCGGGGCACAACCTAGCACAGATACGCAGTATTTT.